The 3 T cell receptor beta chains below all came from one sample that was sequenced in a study of T cell responses to AZD1222 COVID-19 vaccine. Profiling relied on immunoSEQ multiplex PCR, and the TCRdb table lists in-frame clones only, not all of them. Of roughly 140,000 clones listed, around 88% are singletons. The sample consisted of peripheral blood, taken on day 0 of MenACWY control vaccination. The receptors come from an adult in good health.

CDR3 region: CASRPGQKNEKLFF. The CDR3 region has the DNA TGTGCCAGTAGGCCGGGACAGAAGAATGAAAAACTGTTTTTT. This chain uses TRBV19 with TRBJ1-4; 7 bases are shared with TRBD1. Germline lookup yields CDR1 LNHDA and CDR2 SQIVND (reference sequence). J was trimmed by 5 bases and V by 6 bases; bases with no gene match: 6. The CDR3 totals 14 residues.

In DNA form, the CDR3 reads TGTGCCAGCAGCTTAAGGCAGGGGGCCGGAGCTTTCTTT. The encoded protein is CASSLRQGAGAFF. V usage is TRBV7-3 and J usage is TRBJ1-1; TRBD1 aligns across 8 bases. The V segment lost 1 base and the J segment 10 bases; nucleotides outside the gene matches: 5. Germline V gene sequence: CDR1 SGHTA, CDR2 FQGTGA. The CDR3 sequence is 13 residues long.

This clone was picked up one time. The chain employs TRBV11-2 and TRBJ1-2; unclear D gene. There are 13 residues in the CDR3. Trimming took off 1 base at V and 8 bases at J, with 11 bases between the two ends. Germline V gene lookup returns CDR1 SGHAT and CDR2 FQNNGV. DNA of the CDR3: TGTGCCAGCAGCTTAGGAGGCTCCTACGGCTACACCTTC. It is translated as CASSLGGSYGYTF.